Presented here are 4 T cell receptor beta chains from one specimen sequenced in a study of T cell clonality in common variable immunodeficiency (dated by TCRdb to about 2015). The library was made by the immunoSEQ multiplex PCR assay. TCRdb mirrors the immuneACCESS table, restricted to in-frame sequences. Some clones are absent from its copies; in checked studies, under half trace to an unresolved V gene, and the reason for the others is unknown. The table puts tens of thousands of clones in this sample, none counted just once. About 6.5% of the sample comes from the top ten. Sequences were obtained from peripheral blood mononuclear cells. These receptors were taken from a person between 18 and 75 years old in good health.

This clone is termed medium-sized. The read ends 3 residues early relative to the CDR3; the germline J gene fills the gap. Other nucleotide sequences in the sample specify the same CDR3. V usage is TRBV6-4 and J usage is TRBJ2-2; 9 bases line up with TRBD1. Germline V gene lookup returns CDR1 MRHNA and CDR2 SNTAGT. V lost 0 bases, J lost 1 base, and 0 bases stayed unmatched. The CDR3 is 16 amino acids. CDR3 bases read: TGTGCCAGCAGTGACTCGGGACAGGGGAACACCGGGGAG. Translated, it gives CASSDSGQGNTGE. The full CDR3 is CASSDSGQGNTGELFF.

This clone was seen at least ten times. The CDR3 is cut off 3 residues early in the read; its end comes from the germline J gene. The chain is built from TRBV5-1 and TRBJ1-2, with 9 bases that match TRBD1. The CDR3 is made up of 15 amino acids. Germline V gene sequence: CDR1 SGHRS, CDR2 YFSETQ. With V trimmed by 0 bases and J by 3 bases, 3 bases remained unmatched. Partial CDR3 DNA: TGCGCCAGCAGCTTGGGACAGGGGGTGGACTATGGC. Protein: CASSLGQGVDYG. The complete CDR3 sequence is CASSLGQGVDYGYTF. The full variable domain, in which reference TRBV5-1 and TRBJ1-2 provide the parts outside the CDR3, is KAGVTQTPRYLIKTRGQQVTLSCSPISGHRSVSWYQQTPGQGLQFLFEYFSETQRNKGNFPGRFSGRQFSNSRSEMNVSTLELGDSALYLCASSLGQGVDYGYTFGSGTRLTVV.

This clone appeared many times. The CDR3 end falls 3 residues outside the read, so it is completed with the germline J gene. V is TRBV4-1 and J is TRBJ1-3; D is undetermined. There are 16 residues in the CDR3. Looked up from germline, CDR1 is MGHRA and CDR2 is YSYEKL. V was pared by 0 bases and J by 9 bases, with 18 bases between. The CDR3 spells CASSQDIAQNAVTIYF. Partial CDR3 DNA: TGCGCCAGCAGCCAAGATATAGCGCAAAACGCTGTCACC.

This clone was counted a few times. A junction end diverges from the germline sequence, so it may reflect a read error. The read ends 3 residues before the CDR3 terminus; that terminus is restored from the germline J gene. Other DNA variants within this sample encode the same CDR3. V usage is TRBV7-2 and J usage is TRBJ1-2; 9 bases fit TRBD1. Germline V CDR1 and CDR2: SGHTA, FQGNSA. CDR3 length equals 15 residues. CDR3 sequence reads: CASSLGTGVHYGYTF. The CDR3 DNA, read in part, is TGTGCCAGCAGCTTAGGGACAGGGGTGCACTATGGA.